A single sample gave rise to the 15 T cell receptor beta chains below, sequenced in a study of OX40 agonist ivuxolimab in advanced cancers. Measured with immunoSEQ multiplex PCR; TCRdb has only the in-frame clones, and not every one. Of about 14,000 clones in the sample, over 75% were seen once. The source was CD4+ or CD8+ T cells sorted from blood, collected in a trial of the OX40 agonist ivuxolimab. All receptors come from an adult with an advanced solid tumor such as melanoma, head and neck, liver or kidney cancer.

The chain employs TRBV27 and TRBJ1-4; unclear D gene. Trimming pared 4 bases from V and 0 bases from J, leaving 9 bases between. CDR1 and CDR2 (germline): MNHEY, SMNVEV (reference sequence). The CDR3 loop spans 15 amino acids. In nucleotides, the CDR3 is TGTGCCAGCAGTTCTCACGTTACAACTAATGAAAAACTGTTTTTT. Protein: CASSSHVTTNEKLFF.

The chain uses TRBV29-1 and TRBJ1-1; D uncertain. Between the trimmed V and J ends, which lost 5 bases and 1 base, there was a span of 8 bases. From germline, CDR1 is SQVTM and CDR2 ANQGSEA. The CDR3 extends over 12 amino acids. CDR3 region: CSVLPENTEAFF. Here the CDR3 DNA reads TGCAGCGTTCTTCCGGAGAACACTGAAGCTTTCTTT.

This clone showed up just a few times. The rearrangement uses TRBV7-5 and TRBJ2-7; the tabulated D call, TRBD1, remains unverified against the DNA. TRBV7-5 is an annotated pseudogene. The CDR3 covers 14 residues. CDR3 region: CASSPWTGAYEQYF. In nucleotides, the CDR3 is TGTGCCAGCAGCCCATGGACAGGGGCCTACGAGCAGTACTTC.

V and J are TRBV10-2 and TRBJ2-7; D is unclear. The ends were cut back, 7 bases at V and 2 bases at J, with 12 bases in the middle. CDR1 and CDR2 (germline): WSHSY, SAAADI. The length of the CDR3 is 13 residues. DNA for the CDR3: TGCGCCAGCACGGTTCAGATGGCCTACGAGCAGTACTTC. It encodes CASTVQMAYEQYF.

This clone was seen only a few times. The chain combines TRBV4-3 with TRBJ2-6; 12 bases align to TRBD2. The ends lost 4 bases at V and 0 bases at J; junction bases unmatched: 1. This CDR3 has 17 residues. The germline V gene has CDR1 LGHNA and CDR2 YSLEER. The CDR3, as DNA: TGCGCCAGCAGCCCTAGCGGGGGGGCCTCTGGGGCCAACGTCCTGACTTTC. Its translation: CASSPSGGASGANVLTF.

The DNA of the CDR3 is TGTGCCAGCAGCCCCTACGGATACAATGAGCAGTTCTTC. Its protein is CASSPYGYNEQFF. The chain uses TRBV5-5 and TRBJ2-1, with D unclear. The length of the CDR3 is 13 residues. V lost 4 bases and J lost 4, with 9 bases in between. Germline V gene lookup returns CDR1 SGHKS and CDR2 YYEKEE (reference sequence).

The CDR3 nucleotides read TGTGCCAGCAGCCAAGATCGCAGGGGGTACGAGCAGTACTTC. This translates into CASSQDRRGYEQYF. V is TRBV4-2 and J is TRBJ2-7; 7 bases are shared with TRBD1. Looked up from germline, CDR1 is LGHNA and CDR2 is YNFKEQ. This CDR3 spans 14 amino acids. V dropped 0 bases and J dropped 4; count of bases not matched to a gene: 3.

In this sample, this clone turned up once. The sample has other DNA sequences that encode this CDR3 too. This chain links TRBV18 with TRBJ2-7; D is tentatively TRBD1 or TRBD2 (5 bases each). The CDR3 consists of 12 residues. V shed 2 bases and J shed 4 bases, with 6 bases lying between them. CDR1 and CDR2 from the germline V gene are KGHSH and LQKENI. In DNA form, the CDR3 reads TGTGCCAGCTCACCAGAGGGGTACGAGCAGTACTTC. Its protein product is CASSPEGYEQYF.

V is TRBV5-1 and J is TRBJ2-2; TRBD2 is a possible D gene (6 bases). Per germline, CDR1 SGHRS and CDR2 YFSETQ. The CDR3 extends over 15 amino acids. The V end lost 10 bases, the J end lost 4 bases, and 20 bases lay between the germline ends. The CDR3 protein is CASSGQVDSTGELFF. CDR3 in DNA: TGCGCCTCCAGCGGGCAGGTAGACAGCACCGGGGAGCTGTTTTTT.

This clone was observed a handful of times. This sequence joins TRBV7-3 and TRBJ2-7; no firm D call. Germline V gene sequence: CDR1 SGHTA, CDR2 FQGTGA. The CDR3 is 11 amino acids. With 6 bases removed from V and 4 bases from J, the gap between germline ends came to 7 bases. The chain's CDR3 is CASRRIYEQYF. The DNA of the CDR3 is TGTGCCAGCAGACGCATTTACGAGCAGTACTTC.

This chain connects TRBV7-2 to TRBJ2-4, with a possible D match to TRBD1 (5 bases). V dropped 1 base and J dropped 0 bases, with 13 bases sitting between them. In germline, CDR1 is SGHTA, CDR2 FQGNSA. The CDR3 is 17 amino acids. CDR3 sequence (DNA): TGTGCCAGCAGCTTAGTACCGGACACCTTAGCCAAAAACATTCAGTACTTC. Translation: CASSLVPDTLAKNIQYF. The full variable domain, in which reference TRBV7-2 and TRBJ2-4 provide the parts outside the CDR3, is GAGVSQSPSNKVTEKGKDVELRCDPISGHTALYWYRQSLGQGLEFLIYFQGNSAPDKSGLPSDRFSAERTGGSVSTLTIQRTQQEDSAVYLCASSLVPDTLAKNIQYFGAGTRLSVL.

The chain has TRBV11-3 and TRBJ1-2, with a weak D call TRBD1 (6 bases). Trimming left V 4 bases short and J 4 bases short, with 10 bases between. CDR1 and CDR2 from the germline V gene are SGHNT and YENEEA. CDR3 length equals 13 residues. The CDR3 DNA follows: TGTGCCAGCAGCTCGGGACACCGCTATGGCTACACCTTC. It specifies CASSSGHRYGYTF. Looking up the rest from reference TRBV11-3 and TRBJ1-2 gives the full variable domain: EAGVVQSPRYKIIEKKQPVAFWCNPISGHNTLYWYLQNLGQGPELLIRYENEEAVDDSQLPKDRFSAERLKGVDSTLKIQPAELGDSAVYLCASSSGHRYGYTFGSGTRLTVV.

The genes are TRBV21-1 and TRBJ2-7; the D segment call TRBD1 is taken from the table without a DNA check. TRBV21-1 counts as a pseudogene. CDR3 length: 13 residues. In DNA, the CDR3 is TGTGCCAGCAGCAAACAGGGGATCCACGAGCAGTACTTC. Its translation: CASSKQGIHEQYF.

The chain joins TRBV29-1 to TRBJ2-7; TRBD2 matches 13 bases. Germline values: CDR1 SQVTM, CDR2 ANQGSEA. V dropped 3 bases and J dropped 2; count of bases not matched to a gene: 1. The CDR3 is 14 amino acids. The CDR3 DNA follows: TGCAGCGTTGAGGGACTAGCGGGAACCTACGAGCAGTACTTC. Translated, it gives CSVEGLAGTYEQYF.

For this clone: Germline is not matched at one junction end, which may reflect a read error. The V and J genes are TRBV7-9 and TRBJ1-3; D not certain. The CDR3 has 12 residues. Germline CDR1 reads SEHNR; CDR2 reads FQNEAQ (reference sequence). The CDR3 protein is CASTLNGNTIYF. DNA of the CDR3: TGTGCCAGCACCTTAAACGGAAACACCATATATTTT.